These 29 T cell receptor beta chains share one sample of origin, sequenced in a study of cytomegalovirus exposure and HLA in healthy donors. Vbeta (60) and Jbeta (13) primers were used in the PCR. TCRdb keeps only in-frame clones here, not all; method: immunoSEQ multiplex PCR. Here the sample spans 180,000 or so clones, about 79% being singletons. The sequencing input was PBMCs. All receptors come from a man aged 35 to 55 in good health and CMV-seropositive.

This chain uses TRBV9 with TRBJ1-6; 9 bases match TRBD1. Per the germline V gene, CDR1 is SGDLS and CDR2 is YYNGEE. This CDR3 has 15 amino acids. V was clipped by 3 bases and J by 10 bases; unmatched bases: 8. The CDR3 sequence: CASSASGTGPSPLHF. The DNA of the CDR3 is TGTGCCAGCAGCGCCTCCGGGACAGGGCCCTCACCCCTCCACTTT.

The chain couples TRBV7-2 to TRBJ1-2, with D possibly matching TRBD1 (5 bases). Trimming shortened V by 2 bases and J by 0 bases, and 10 bases separated the two germline ends. The CDR3 contains 15 residues. CDR1 and CDR2 from the germline V gene are SGHTA and FQGNSA. As DNA, the CDR3 is TGTGCCAGCAGCTTAACGCGGGACGCTAACTATGGCTACACCTTC. Translating gives CASSLTRDANYGYTF.

Written as DNA, the CDR3 is TGTGCCAGCAGTTATGAGACCTGGAGGTCCTACGAGCAGTACTTC. Amino acids: CASSYETWRSYEQYF. The chain joins TRBV6-6 to TRBJ2-5; D is perhaps TRBD2 (5 bases). The J call may be in error: the DNA end matches TRBJ2-7 better. CDR1 is MNHNY, CDR2 SVGAGI, per germline (reference sequence). The CDR3 is 15 amino acids.

This chain connects TRBV27 to TRBJ2-5; D perhaps matches TRBD2 (5 bases). Germline values: CDR1 MNHEY, CDR2 SMNVEV (reference sequence). With 2 bases removed from V and 1 base from J, the gap between germline ends came to 11 bases. The CDR3 length is 15 residues. The CDR3 DNA sequence: TGTGCCAGCAGTTTAAGGGAGAAAACCCAAGAGACCCAGTACTTC. Translating gives CASSLREKTQETQYF.

This clone has only a few counts. The chain combines TRBV2 with TRBJ1-5, with D possibly matching TRBD1 (5 bases). CDR1 and CDR2 from the germline V gene are SNHLY and FYNNEI. V lost 7 bases and J lost 3, with 10 bases in between. There are 13 residues in the CDR3. The CDR3 sequence: CASTRGVNQPQHF. CDR3 sequence (DNA): TGTGCCAGCACTCGGGGGGTCAATCAGCCCCAGCATTTT.

The genes are TRBV2 and TRBJ1-3; unclear D gene. The V gene's germline CDR1 is SNHLY and CDR2 FYNNEI. The CDR3 covers 13 residues. Trimming took off 4 bases at V and 5 bases at J, with 9 bases between the two ends. CDR3 amino acids: CASSGTGRNTIYF. The CDR3 nucleotides read TGTGCCAGCAGTGGGACTGGAAGAAACACCATATATTTT.

V is TRBV11-3 and J is TRBJ2-3, with 7 bases lining up with TRBD2. Trimming at V came to 0 bases and at J to 1 base, leaving 7 bases not matched to a gene. Germline-derived CDR1 and CDR2 are SGHNT and YENEEA. This CDR3 is built from 17 residues. Here the CDR3 reads CASSLDVGTSGTDTQYF. For the CDR3, the DNA is TGTGCCAGCAGCTTAGATGTGGGTACTAGCGGCACAGATACGCAGTATTTT.

This chain connects TRBV23-1 to TRBJ2-7; the match to TRBD1 covers 8 bases. TRBV23-1 is flagged as an ORF with uncertain function. V lost 0 bases, J lost 1 base, and 11 bases stayed unmatched. This CDR3 spans 18 amino acids. CDR3 amino acids: CASSQSANGTGGSYEQYF. The CDR3 region has the DNA TGCGCCAGCAGTCAATCGGCGAACGGAACAGGGGGATCCTACGAGCAGTACTTC.

Only one count was recorded for this clone. V usage is TRBV7-3 and J usage is TRBJ2-5, with 10 bases that match TRBD2. The CDR3 sequence is 16 residues long. Germline V gene lookup returns CDR1 SGHTA and CDR2 FQGTGA. V shed 5 bases and J 5 bases; nucleotides not matched to a gene: 11. The CDR3 spells CASSPRVAGGRETQYF. The CDR3 region has the DNA TGTGCCAGCAGCCCCCGGGTAGCGGGAGGTCGGGAGACCCAGTACTTC.

The V call is TRBV4-1, the J call TRBJ1-5; D possibly corresponds to TRBD1 (5 bases). The germline V gene encodes CDR1 MGHRA and CDR2 YSYEKL. The CDR3 covers 15 residues. V shed 7 bases and J shed 7 bases, with 20 bases lying between them. CDR3 sequence reads: CASTYMWDSGQPQHF. For the CDR3, the DNA is TGCGCCAGCACTTACATGTGGGACTCCGGACAGCCCCAGCATTTT.

The J gene is TRBJ2-7, the V gene TRBV19, with a weak D call TRBD1 (6 bases). This CDR3 spans 15 amino acids. The germline CDR1 and CDR2 sequences are LNHDA and SQIVND (reference sequence). V was trimmed by 7 bases and J by 3 bases, leaving 19 bases between them. The CDR3 bases are TGTGCCAGTACCCCGGCCGGTACAGGGATCTACGAGCAGTACTTC. Protein product: CASTPAGTGIYEQYF.

J is TRBJ2-7 and V is TRBV5-4; 7 bases align to TRBD2. V shed 4 bases, J shed 4 bases, and the junction held 5 bases outside the gene matches. CDR3 length: 13 amino acids. Germline V gene lookup returns CDR1 SGHNT and CDR2 YYREEE (reference sequence). CDR3 loop: CASSTAGVYEQYF. The CDR3 DNA reads TGTGCCAGCAGCACCGCGGGGGTATACGAGCAGTACTTC.

The chain employs TRBV4-1 and TRBJ2-3, with TRBD2 as a possible D gene (6 bases). Germline CDR1 MGHRA, CDR2 YSYEKL. Trimming shortened V by 1 base and J by 1 base, and 12 bases separated the two germline ends. The CDR3 consists of 16 residues. CDR3 bases: TGCGCCAGCAGCCAAGTCGCAATAGCGGGCACAGATACGCAGTATTTT. It encodes CASSQVAIAGTDTQYF.

This clone was observed a handful of times. This chain uses TRBV11-3 with TRBJ2-1, with 9 bases matching TRBD2. The CDR3 sequence is 17 residues long. Germline CDR1 is SGHNT and CDR2 is YENEEA. The J segment lost 8 bases and the V segment lost 0 bases, leaving 11 bases of the junction unmatched. The CDR3 nucleotides read TGTGCCAGCAGCTTAGATGCCCTGGGACTAGCTTATGATGAGCAGTTCTTC. Its translation: CASSLDALGLAYDEQFF.

The gene calls are TRBV29-1 and TRBJ2-1; 13 nucleotides align to TRBD2. V lost 4 bases and J lost 8; bases outside the gene matches: 5. The CDR3 runs to 14 residues. Germline CDR1 reads SQVTM; CDR2 reads ANQGSEA. CDR3 coding DNA: TGCAGCGTTGCAGGGACTAGCGGGACTGATGAGCAGTTCTTC. Its protein product is CSVAGTSGTDEQFF.

The chain is built from TRBV14 and TRBJ2-2; the match to TRBD2 covers 9 bases. V dropped 4 bases and J dropped 6; count of bases not matched to a gene: 3. This CDR3 is 14 amino acids long. Germline V lookup: CDR1 SGHDN, CDR2 FVKESK. For the CDR3, the DNA is TGTGCCAGCAGCCGGGTAGCGGGAGCCGGGGAGCTGTTTTTT. This encodes CASSRVAGAGELFF.

The chain recombines TRBV7-3 with TRBJ2-5, with D tentatively TRBD2 (6 bases). The ends were cut back, 5 bases at V and 5 bases at J, with 21 bases in the middle. Germline V gene lookup returns CDR1 SGHTA and CDR2 FQGTGA. The CDR3 spans 16 residues. The chain's CDR3 is CASSRLPGGEGETQYF. The CDR3 DNA follows: TGTGCCAGCAGCCGTCTTCCCGGGGGAGAGGGGGAGACCCAGTACTTC.

V and J are TRBV5-1 and TRBJ2-2; TRBD2 matches 7 bases. Trimming removed 4 bases from V and 6 bases from J; junction bases left unmatched: 9. The CDR3 consists of 15 residues. Germline V gives CDR1 SGHRS, CDR2 YFSETQ. CDR3 amino acids: CASSQSGITAGELFF. The CDR3 DNA follows: TGCGCCAGCAGCCAAAGCGGGATTACCGCCGGGGAGCTGTTTTTT.

This clone was observed a few times. The rearrangement uses TRBV28 and TRBJ1-4; D remains unclear. Germline CDR1 reads MDHEN; CDR2 reads SYDVKM. Trimming stripped 5 bases from V and 4 bases from J, with 8 bases between. CDR3 size: 13 residues. Here the CDR3 reads CASSNPYNEKLFF. The CDR3, as DNA: TGTGCCAGCAGTAATCCGTATAATGAAAAACTGTTTTTT.

The chain is built from TRBV6-4 and TRBJ1-1, with D unresolved. Trimming pared 5 bases from V and 2 bases from J, leaving 9 bases between. The length of the CDR3 is 13 residues. CDR1 and CDR2 (germline): MRHNA, SNTAGT. Here the CDR3 reads CASSFQENTEAFF. CDR3 in DNA: TGTGCCAGCAGTTTTCAGGAAAACACTGAAGCTTTCTTT.

The count of this clone is one. V and J are TRBV9 and TRBJ2-5; 7 bases are shared with TRBD1. This CDR3 comprises 16 residues. Germline V gene sequence: CDR1 SGDLS, CDR2 YYNGEE. Trimming cost V 4 bases and J 4 bases; bases outside gene matches: 13. CDR3 sequence reads: CASSPSTGSGGETQYF. DNA for the CDR3: TGTGCCAGCAGCCCTTCGACAGGGTCGGGTGGAGAGACCCAGTACTTC.

This clone has just a few counts. DNA for the CDR3: TGTGCCAGCAGCGTCATACCGGGACAGGGGGCCCACGAGCAGTACTTC. Protein: CASSVIPGQGAHEQYF. The rearrangement uses TRBV9 and TRBJ2-7, with 12 bases fitting TRBD1. The CDR3 covers 16 residues. The V gene's germline CDR1 is SGDLS and CDR2 YYNGEE. Trimming at V came to 2 bases and at J to 5 bases, leaving 8 bases not matched to a gene. The full variable domain, in which reference TRBV9 and TRBJ2-7 provide the parts outside the CDR3, is DSGVTQTPKHLITATGQRVTLRCSPRSGDLSVYWYQQSLDQGLQFLIQYYNGEERAKGNILERFSAQQFPDLHSELNLSSLELGDSALYFCASSVIPGQGAHEQYFGPGTRLTVT.

This chain links TRBV7-9 with TRBJ2-5, with a possible D match to TRBD1 (6 bases). Per the germline V gene, CDR1 is SEHNR and CDR2 is FQNEAQ (reference sequence). Trimming shortened V by 5 bases and J by 1 base, and 14 bases separated the two germline ends. The length of the CDR3 is 15 residues. CDR3 loop: CASSTILGGQETQYF. CDR3 DNA: TGTGCCAGCAGCACCATCCTAGGGGGCCAAGAGACCCAGTACTTC. The full variable domain, its missing parts supplied by reference TRBV7-9 and TRBJ2-5, is DTGVSQNPRHKITKRGQNVTFRCDPISEHNRLYWYRQTLGQGPEFLTYFQNEAQLEKSRLLSDRFSAERPKGSFSTLEIQRTEQGDSAMYLCASSTILGGQETQYFGPGTRLLVL.

This clone showed up just a few times. The chain recombines TRBV5-1 with TRBJ2-3; 10 bases match TRBD2. The V gene end was trimmed by 5 bases and the J gene end by 4 bases; junction bases not matched to a gene: 7. CDR1 and CDR2 (germline): SGHRS, YFSETQ. The CDR3 runs to 15 residues. CDR3: CASRPAGGPPDTQYF. CDR3 nucleotides: TGCGCCAGCAGACCAGCGGGAGGGCCTCCAGATACGCAGTATTTT.

The chain carries TRBV2 and TRBJ1-5; 7 bases line up with TRBD1. The CDR3 extends over 14 amino acids. Germline V CDR1 and CDR2: SNHLY, FYNNEI. V shed 6 bases, J shed 4 bases, and the junction held 6 bases outside the gene matches. In nucleotides, the CDR3 is TGTGCCAGCAGATATGACAGGGTGAATCAGCCCCAGCATTTT. Translation gives CASRYDRVNQPQHF.

The chain joins TRBV18 to TRBJ2-3; D is possibly TRBD2 (5 bases). The CDR3 contains 15 residues. The V gene's germline CDR1 is KGHSH and CDR2 LQKENI. V was trimmed by 3 bases and J by 0 bases, leaving 10 bases between them. The CDR3 DNA reads TGTGCCAGCTCACCGCTGGGCGGGAGCACAGATACGCAGTATTTT. Its translation is CASSPLGGSTDTQYF.

J is TRBJ1-5 and V is TRBV6-5; 8 positions agree with TRBD1. The CDR3 contains 15 residues. Germline V gene sequence: CDR1 MNHEY, CDR2 SVGAGI. With V trimmed by 0 bases and J by 2 bases, 0 bases remained unmatched. The CDR3: CASSYSGQGNQPQHF. The CDR3 DNA reads TGTGCCAGCAGTTACTCGGGACAGGGCAATCAGCCCCAGCATTTT.

This chain joins TRBV18 and TRBJ2-5, with TRBD2 matching 10 bases. Germline V gene data show CDR1 as KGHSH and CDR2 as LQKENI. The length of the CDR3 is 17 residues. Losses at the gene ends were 0 bases for V and 3 bases for J; bases not matched to a gene: 7. The CDR3 sequence: CASSPPWLAGEEETQYF. CDR3 DNA: TGTGCCAGCTCACCACCGTGGCTAGCGGGAGAAGAAGAGACCCAGTACTTC.

V is TRBV6-1 and J is TRBJ2-7, with 9 bases fitting TRBD1. Looked up from germline, CDR1 is MNHNS and CDR2 is SASEGT. The CDR3 is 15 residues long. V was clipped by 6 bases and J by 1 base; unmatched bases: 7. The CDR3 spells CASRLSGTGSYEQYF. DNA for the CDR3: TGTGCCAGCAGACTTTCCGGGACAGGGTCCTACGAGCAGTACTTC.